This T cell receptor (beta chain) came from a study of shared clonotypes between healthy human individuals. Study-level results: Rarefaction analysis demonstrated incomplete sorted-subset sequencing notwithstanding large depth. Sequencing depth was predicted to influence how clonotypes are shared among donors.

Generated by immunoSEQ multiplex PCR, the TCRdb table keeps only in-frame clones and is missing some. Of roughly 400,000 clones in the sample, around 96% were seen once. What CD8 memory combined were CD45RO+ cells and CCR7-negative CD45RA+ TemRA cells. On this clone: As yet, its antigen is unknown.

The sample comprised memory CD8+ T cells sorted from blood. The subset: CD45RO+ cells pooled with CCR7-negative TemRA cells. The sequence was obtained from a man aged 25-45 years in good health.

In DNA form, the CDR3 reads TGTGCCAGCAGTACCCGACAGGGGGGGTACGAGCAGTACTTC. This codes for CASSTRQGGYEQYF. V usage is TRBV28 and J usage is TRBJ2-7; 9 bases are a match to TRBD1. Germline CDR1 and CDR2: MDHEN and SYDVKM. V lost 5 bases to trimming and J lost 4 bases; unmatched junction nucleotides: 6. The CDR3 contains 14 residues.